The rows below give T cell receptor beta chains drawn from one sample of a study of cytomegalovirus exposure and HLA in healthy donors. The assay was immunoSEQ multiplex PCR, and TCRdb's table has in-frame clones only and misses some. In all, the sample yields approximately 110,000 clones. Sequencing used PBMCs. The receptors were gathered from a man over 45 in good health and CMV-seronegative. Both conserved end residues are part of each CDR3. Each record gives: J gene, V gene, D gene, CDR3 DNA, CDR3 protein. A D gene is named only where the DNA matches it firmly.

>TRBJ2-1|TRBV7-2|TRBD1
TGTGCCAGCAGCCATCGGGACAGGGGAAACTACAATGAGCAGTTCTTC
CASSHRDRGNYNEQFF
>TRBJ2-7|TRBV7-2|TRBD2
TGTGCCAGCAGCTTACTCTCTGTAGCGGGATCCTACGAGCAGTACTTC
CASSLLSVAGSYEQYF
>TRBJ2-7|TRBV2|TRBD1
TGTGCCAGCAGGGGGACAGTTCACGAGCAGTACTTC
CASRGTVHEQYF
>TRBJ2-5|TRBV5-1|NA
TGCGCCAGCAGCTTGGGTGGAGGGATGGAGACCCAGTACTTC
CASSLGGGMETQYF
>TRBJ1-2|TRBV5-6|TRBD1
TGTGCCAGCAGCAACAGGGGGCGATTGGGGGGCTACACCTTC
CASSNRGRLGGYTF
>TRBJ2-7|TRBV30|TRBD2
TGTGCCTGGAGTGTACGCGGGAGGCTGACCTACGAGCAGTACTTC
CAWSVRGRLTYEQYF
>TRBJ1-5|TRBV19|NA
TGTGCCAGTACCTATAGGGGTAGCAATCAGCCCCAGCATTTT
CASTYRGSNQPQHF
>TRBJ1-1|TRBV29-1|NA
TGCAGCGCCGAGTTAGACACTGAAGCTTTCTTT
CSAELDTEAFF
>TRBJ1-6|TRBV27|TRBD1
TGTGCCAGCAGTCCGACGGGACAGGGAACACCCCTCCACTTT
CASSPTGQGTPLHF
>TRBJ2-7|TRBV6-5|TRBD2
TGTGCCAGCAGGATTAGCGGGAACTACGAGCAGTACTTC
CASRISGNYEQYF
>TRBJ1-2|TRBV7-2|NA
TGTGCCAGCAGCCCGGGTTGGGGCTACACCTTC
CASSPGWGYTF
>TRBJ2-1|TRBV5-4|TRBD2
TGTGCCAGCAGCTTCAGGCTAGCGGGAGTCTATGAGCAGTTCTTC
CASSFRLAGVYEQFF
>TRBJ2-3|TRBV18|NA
TGTGCCAGCTCCGAGGGGGGCACAGATACGCAGTATTTT
CASSEGGTDTQYF
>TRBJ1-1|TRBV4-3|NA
TGCGCCAGCAGCCAAGATAGGACAGTAAGTGAAGCTTTCTTT
CASSQDRTVSEAFF
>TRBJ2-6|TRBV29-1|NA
TGCAGCGTTGAAGGCCAGGGTTCCCCTGGGGCCAACGTCCTGACTTTC
CSVEGQGSPGANVLTF